This passage covers 32 T cell receptor beta chains from one sample sequenced in a study of blood T cell repertoires in COVID-19. TCRdb keeps only in-frame clones here, not all; method: immunoSEQ multiplex PCR. The sample consists of 250,000 to 300,000 clones, roughly 85% of them appearing once. The sample consisted of peripheral blood. The receptors shown here come from a man in his forties or fifties with active or convalescent COVID-19.

This clone was seen a handful of times. The V and J genes are TRBV20-1 and TRBJ2-1, with a weak D call TRBD1 (6 bases). V gave up 6 bases and J gave up 2 bases, with 11 bases separating them. CDR1 is DFQATT, CDR2 SNEGSKA, per germline (reference sequence). The CDR3 runs 13 residues. CDR3 nucleotides: TGCAGTGCGAGTGACAGGCCCTACAATGAGCAGTTCTTC. It yields the protein CSASDRPYNEQFF.

The genes are TRBV3-1 (or the pseudogene TRBV3-2) and TRBJ1-1; perhaps TRBD1 as D (5 bases). Germline values: CDR1 LGHDT, CDR2 YNNKEL (reference sequence). V gave up 2 bases and J gave up 7 bases, with 5 bases separating them. The CDR3 is made up of 11 amino acids. DNA for the CDR3: TGTGCCAGCAGCCAACAGGGTGAAGCTTTCTTT. Protein: CASSQQGEAFF.

This clone was counted a single time. In DNA, the CDR3 is TGTGCCAGCAGCTCAGGGCGACAGGGGACTGAAGCTTTCTTT. Protein product: CASSSGRQGTEAFF. The chain couples TRBV7-9 to TRBJ1-1; 8 bases agree with TRBD1. CDR1 is SEHNR and CDR2 is FQNEAQ in the germline V gene (reference sequence). Trimming cost V 4 bases and J 5 bases; bases outside gene matches: 6. The CDR3 contains 14 residues.

The chain links TRBV6-5 to TRBJ1-2; 7 nucleotides agree with TRBD1. Germline-derived CDR1 and CDR2 are MNHEY and SVGAGI. V shed 9 bases, J shed 7 bases, and the junction held 8 bases outside the gene matches. The CDR3 covers 12 residues. The CDR3 DNA reads TGTGCCAGTACCGACAGGGTGTCTGGCTACACCTTC. Translation gives CASTDRVSGYTF.

The gene calls are TRBV15 and TRBJ1-5, with D maybe TRBD1 (6 bases). This CDR3 region has 17 residues. The V end lost 0 bases, the J end lost 7 bases, and 19 bases lay between the germline ends. The germline V gene encodes CDR1 LNHNV and CDR2 YYDKDF (reference sequence). CDR3 nucleotide sequence: TGTGCCACCAGCAGAGATTATTTTGGACAGTCGTTACAGCCCCAGCATTTT. Translated: CATSRDYFGQSLQPQHF.

The chain links TRBV2 to TRBJ2-7; possibly TRBD2 for D (6 bases). CDR3 length equals 14 residues. Deletions cut 6 bases from V and 7 bases from J, with 19 bases between. CDR1 is SNHLY and CDR2 is FYNNEI in the germline V gene. The CDR3: CASRNTDGEVEQYF. CDR3 bases: TGTGCCAGCAGAAATACCGACGGGGAGGTGGAGCAGTACTTC.

The V call is TRBV11-2, the J call TRBJ2-7, with D perhaps matching TRBD1 (6 bases). Germline V gives CDR1 SGHAT, CDR2 FQNNGV. The CDR3 consists of 14 residues. The ends were cut back, 5 bases at V and 12 bases at J, with 23 bases in the middle. CDR3 nucleotides: TGTGCCAGCAGCGACAACCTCGGGACACCCAAGTGGTACTTC. It codes for CASSDNLGTPKWYF.

The chain links TRBV5-1 to TRBJ2-1; 8 bases are a match to TRBD2. Germline loops: CDR1 SGHRS, CDR2 YFSETQ. The CDR3 spans 15 residues. J was trimmed by 2 bases and V by 7 bases; bases with no gene match: 8. Here the CDR3 DNA reads TGCGCCAGCGGCCTCACTAGCGGAGCCTACAATGAGCAGTTCTTC. Translated: CASGLTSGAYNEQFF.

The chain combines TRBV27 with TRBJ1-3; D unresolved. Germline CDR1 is MNHEY and CDR2 is SMNVEV (reference sequence). This CDR3 contains 16 residues. Trimming cost V 0 bases and J 1 base, with 10 bases left between them. The CDR3 sequence: CASSLSGRTSGNTIYF. The CDR3, as DNA: TGTGCCAGCAGTTTATCGGGGAGAACTTCTGGAAACACCATATATTTT.

The chain employs TRBV30 and TRBJ1-5, with D possibly matching TRBD1 (5 bases). The V end was cut by 5 bases, the J end by 0 bases, with 8 bases between. Germline CDR1 GTSNPN, CDR2 SVGIG (reference sequence). This CDR3 has 13 amino acids. The CDR3 loop is CAWSGVSNQPQHF. The CDR3 DNA reads as TGTGCCTGGTCGGGGGTTAGCAATCAGCCCCAGCATTTT. The full variable domain, completed using reference TRBV30 and TRBJ1-5, is SQTIHQWPATLVQPVGSPLSLECTVEGTSNPNLYWYRQAAGRGLQLLFYSVGIGQISSEVPQNLSASRPQDRQFILSSKKLLLSDSGFYLCAWSGVSNQPQHFGDGTRLSIL.

The rearrangement links TRBV19 to TRBJ2-1, with TRBD2 matching over 9 bases. The germline CDR1 and CDR2 sequences are LNHDA and SQIVND (reference sequence). CDR3 length: 15 amino acids. Trimming removed 5 bases from V and 4 bases from J; junction bases left unmatched: 6. The CDR3 sequence is CASSHLAGQYNEQFF. CDR3 bases: TGTGCCAGTAGTCATCTAGCGGGACAATACAATGAGCAGTTCTTC.

The chain couples TRBV14 to TRBJ1-4; D is perhaps TRBD1 (5 bases). Germline values: CDR1 SGHDN, CDR2 FVKESK. Trimming pared 4 bases from V and 8 bases from J, leaving 8 bases between. There are 12 residues in the CDR3. CDR3 in amino acids: CASSPGREKLFF. CDR3 in DNA: TGTGCCAGCAGCCCAGGGCGGGAAAAACTGTTTTTT. Drawing the rest from reference TRBV14 and TRBJ1-4, the complete variable domain is EAGVTQFPSHSVIEKGQTVTLRCDPISGHDNLYWYRRVMGKEIKFLLHFVKESKQDESGMPNNRFLAERTGGTYSTLKVQPAELEDSGVYFCASSPGREKLFFGSGTQLSVL.

J is TRBJ2-1 and V is TRBV27; possibly TRBD2 for D (6 bases). CDR1 and CDR2 (germline): MNHEY, SMNVEV (reference sequence). The CDR3 spans 12 residues. V was clipped by 8 bases and J by 4 bases, with 9 bases between them. CDR3 region: CASWAGYNEQFF. CDR3 sequence (DNA): TGTGCCAGCTGGGCGGGGTACAATGAGCAGTTCTTC.

The J gene is TRBJ1-5, the V gene TRBV7-9; TRBD1 might be the D (6 bases). In germline, CDR1 is SEHNR, CDR2 FQNEAQ (reference sequence). V dropped 1 base and J dropped 1 base, with 20 bases sitting between them. The CDR3 spans 19 residues. This CDR3 reads CASSLGDRGTGMSNQPQHF. Here the CDR3 DNA reads TGTGCCAGCAGCTTAGGGGATAGGGGGACGGGGATGAGCAATCAGCCCCAGCATTTT. Based on the CDR3 plus reference TRBV7-9 and TRBJ1-5, the full variable domain is DTGVSQNPRHKITKRGQNVTFRCDPISEHNRLYWYRQTLGQGPEFLTYFQNEAQLEKSRLLSDRFSAERPKGSFSTLEIQRTEQGDSAMYLCASSLGDRGTGMSNQPQHFGDGTRLSIL.

This clone was seen once. This rearrangement joins TRBV6-2 or TRBV6-3 to TRBJ1-5; TRBD1 is a possible D gene (6 bases). V was trimmed by 2 bases and J by 5 bases, leaving 13 bases between them. This CDR3 is built from 15 residues. The germline gives CDR1 MNHEY, CDR2 SVGEGT. CDR3 region: CASSYLKGGYQPQHF. The CDR3 DNA follows: TGTGCCAGCAGTTACCTCAAGGGGGGGTATCAGCCCCAGCATTTT.

V is TRBV30 and J is TRBJ2-3; 9 bases are shared with TRBD2. J was trimmed by 4 bases and V by 3 bases; bases with no gene match: 8. The CDR3 has 15 residues. Germline V gene sequence: CDR1 GTSNPN, CDR2 SVGIG (reference sequence). CDR3 bases: TGTGCCTGGAGGAGGGGGGCGGGAGGGTCAGATACGCAGTATTTT. It codes for CAWRRGAGGSDTQYF.

This chain connects TRBV3-1 (or the pseudogene TRBV3-2) to TRBJ1-1; a possible D gene is TRBD1 (5 bases). CDR3 length: 15 amino acids. V was trimmed by 0 bases and J by 4 bases, leaving 12 bases between them. Germline CDR1 reads LGHDT; CDR2 reads YNNKEL (reference sequence). The CDR3 nucleotides are TGTGCCAGCAGCCAAGAGGAGGGGCGAATCACTGAAGCTTTCTTT. It encodes CASSQEEGRITEAFF.

CDR3 protein: CASSPGLADTGELFF. CDR3 DNA: TGTGCCAGCAGCCCGGGACTAGCGGACACCGGGGAGCTGTTTTTT. The chain joins TRBV7-9 to TRBJ2-2, with TRBD2 matching 11 bases. The CDR3 runs 15 residues. The trim removed 5 bases at V and 3 bases at J, leaving 2 bases unmatched. CDR1 is SEHNR, CDR2 FQNEAQ, per germline (reference sequence).

The chain couples TRBV6-6 to TRBJ2-1; TRBD2 matches at 11 bases. Trimming cost V 8 bases and J 4 bases; bases outside gene matches: 4. This CDR3 is built from 14 residues. CDR1 and CDR2 from the germline V gene are MNHNY and SVGAGI (reference sequence). CDR3 in DNA: TGTGCCAGCGGGGGACTAGCGGATTACAATGAGCAGTTCTTC. Encoded protein: CASGGLADYNEQFF.

V gene TRBV5-6 combines with J gene TRBJ1-2, with 8 positions matching TRBD1. V gave up 2 bases and J gave up 4 bases; unmatched junction bases: 4. CDR3 length: 14 residues. Germline CDR1 SGHDT, CDR2 YYEEEE. CDR3: CASSFGQGPYGYTF. The DNA for the CDR3 is TGTGCCAGCAGCTTCGGACAGGGCCCCTATGGCTACACCTTC.

This clone was observed once. This sequence joins TRBV19 and TRBJ2-2; D unresolved. The CDR3 is made up of 13 amino acids. The ends were cut back, 5 bases at V and 6 bases at J, with 10 bases in the middle. Germline V gene data show CDR1 as LNHDA and CDR2 as SQIVND (reference sequence). Here the CDR3 DNA reads TGTGCCAGTAGTTTTTCCCGTTCCGGGGAGCTGTTTTTT. It yields the protein CASSFSRSGELFF. Drawing the rest from reference TRBV19 and TRBJ2-2, the complete variable domain is DGGITQSPKYLFRKEGQNVTLSCEQNLNHDAMYWYRQDPGQGLRLIYYSQIVNDFQKGDIAEGYSVSREKKESFPLTVTSAQKNPTAFYLCASSFSRSGELFFGEGSRLTVL.

The V call is TRBV27, the J call TRBJ1-1, with D maybe TRBD1 (5 bases). V lost 8 bases to trimming and J lost 9 bases, with 19 bases between them. The CDR3 extends over 13 amino acids. The germline V gene encodes CDR1 MNHEY and CDR2 SMNVEV (reference sequence). The CDR3 nucleotides are TGTGCCAGCCCAGGGACGGGGAGGTGGCAAGCTTTCTTT. Protein: CASPGTGRWQAFF.

The genes are TRBV7-9 and TRBJ2-1, with 12 bases that match TRBD2. Germline CDR1 is SEHNR and CDR2 is FQNEAQ (reference sequence). The junction had 10 bases not matched to a gene; V was cut back by 8 bases and J by 8 bases. There are 15 residues in the CDR3. The CDR3 sequence: CASGAASGRVDEQFF. The CDR3 DNA is TGTGCCAGCGGGGCCGCTAGCGGGAGGGTAGATGAGCAGTTCTTC.

The chain has TRBV30 and TRBJ2-7; D not certain. With 5 bases removed from V and 2 bases from J, the gap between germline ends came to 7 bases. Germline CDR1 reads GTSNPN; CDR2 reads SVGIG (reference sequence). This CDR3 has 11 amino acids. The CDR3 DNA is TGTGCCTGGCAGAGGACCTACGAGCAGTACTTC. Translated, it gives CAWQRTYEQYF.

This rearrangement joins TRBV28 to TRBJ1-5, with a weak D call TRBD1 (5 bases). V was trimmed by 6 bases and J by 0 bases, leaving 15 bases between them. The CDR3 contains 16 residues. Germline CDR1 is MDHEN and CDR2 is SYDVKM. The CDR3 here is CASRFRVGLSNQPQHF. For the CDR3, the DNA is TGTGCCAGCAGATTTCGAGTGGGACTTAGCAATCAGCCCCAGCATTTT.

This clone turned up a few times. V gene TRBV5-1 combines with J gene TRBJ1-2; no firm D call. The germline V gene encodes CDR1 SGHRS and CDR2 YFSETQ. V was trimmed by 0 bases and J by 8 bases, leaving 8 bases between them. This CDR3 is built from 12 residues. The CDR3 DNA is TGCGCCAGCAGCTTGGACAGTAGGGGCTACACCTTC. Residues: CASSLDSRGYTF. The whole variable domain, remainder taken from reference TRBV5-1 and TRBJ1-2, is KAGVTQTPRYLIKTRGQQVTLSCSPISGHRSVSWYQQTPGQGLQFLFEYFSETQRNKGNFPGRFSGRQFSNSRSEMNVSTLELGDSALYLCASSLDSRGYTFGSGTRLTVV.

The rearrangement uses TRBV10-3 and TRBJ1-2; TRBD1 matches 7 bases. CDR1 is ENHRY, CDR2 SYGVKD, per germline. This CDR3 comprises 15 residues. V was pared by 4 bases and J by 2 bases, with 7 bases of the junction left unmatched. The chain's CDR3 is CAISGQGPLNYGYTF. As DNA, the CDR3 is TGTGCCATCAGTGGACAGGGCCCCTTAAACTATGGCTACACCTTC.

The genes are TRBV30 and TRBJ2-7; D perhaps matches TRBD1 (9 bases). Looked up from germline, CDR1 is GTSNPN and CDR2 is SVGIG (reference sequence). Trimming took 6 bases from V and 2 from J, leaving 17 bases between them. The CDR3 consists of 14 residues. CDR3 sequence reads: CACRGGQGTYEQYF. The CDR3 bases are TGTGCCTGTCGGGGGGGACAGGGAACCTACGAGCAGTACTTC.

CDR3 sequence: CASSGTSGRANEQFF. The DNA of the CDR3 is TGTGCCAGCAGTGGGACTAGCGGGAGGGCCAATGAGCAGTTCTTC. This rearrangement joins TRBV2 to TRBJ2-1, with TRBD2 matching over 15 bases. The germline V gene has CDR1 SNHLY and CDR2 FYNNEI. The J segment lost 6 bases and the V segment lost 4 bases, leaving 1 base of the junction unmatched. The CDR3 spans 15 residues.

V usage is TRBV7-8 and J usage is TRBJ1-5; D ambiguous. The CDR3 consists of 14 residues. V was trimmed by 0 bases and J by 6 bases, leaving 9 bases between them. Germline assignment: CDR1 SGHVS and CDR2 FQNEAQ. The CDR3 DNA reads TGTGCCAGCAGCTTAGCCCTAGGAGGTCAGCCCCAGCATTTT. Translated: CASSLALGGQPQHF.

V usage is TRBV27 and J usage is TRBJ2-3, with D hard to call. Between the trimmed V and J ends, which lost 8 bases and 2 bases, there was a span of 17 bases. The germline V gene encodes CDR1 MNHEY and CDR2 SMNVEV (reference sequence). This CDR3 spans 15 amino acids. In DNA form, the CDR3 reads TGTGCCAGCGCGCCCCTAAAGGCGGCCACAGATACGCAGTATTTT. Its translation is CASAPLKAATDTQYF.

The gene calls are TRBV7-9 and TRBJ2-1; TRBD1 matches at 8 bases. The CDR3 has 13 amino acids. The V and J ends lost 3 bases and 9 bases, in that order; junction bases with no gene match: 4. Germline lookup yields CDR1 SEHNR and CDR2 FQNEAQ (reference sequence). The CDR3 sequence: CASSFGQGFEQFF. In DNA, the CDR3 is TGTGCCAGCAGCTTTGGACAGGGCTTTGAGCAGTTCTTC.